Below are 15 T cell receptor beta chains sequenced from a single sample in a study of OX40 agonist ivuxolimab in advanced cancers. Measured with immunoSEQ multiplex PCR; TCRdb has only the in-frame clones, and not every one. The data show about 47,000 clones, approximately 91% seen once. Sequenced here: CD4+ or CD8+ T cells sorted from blood, sampled in a trial of the OX40 agonist ivuxolimab. The receptor set was obtained from an adult with an advanced solid tumor such as melanoma, head and neck, liver or kidney cancer.

The chain joins TRBV11-2 to TRBJ2-7; no clear D. V was shortened by 1 base and J by 3 bases, with 7 bases between the two germline ends. Germline V gives CDR1 SGHAT, CDR2 FQNNGV. This CDR3 comprises 13 residues. The CDR3 coding sequence is TGTGCCAGCAGCTTAGCTCGAGGCTACGAGCAGTACTTC. This gives the protein CASSLARGYEQYF.

This clone appeared once. V usage is TRBV11-3 and J usage is TRBJ1-1, with D perhaps matching TRBD1 (6 bases). CDR3 length: 15 residues. V was cut by 2 bases and J by 0 bases, with 10 bases left in between. Germline V gene data show CDR1 as SGHNT and CDR2 as YENEEA. The chain's CDR3 is CASSLWTALNTEAFF. CDR3 nucleotide sequence: TGTGCCAGCAGCTTATGGACAGCCTTGAACACTGAAGCTTTCTTT. The complete variable domain, with remaining parts taken from reference TRBV11-3 and TRBJ1-1, reads EAGVVQSPRYKIIEKKQPVAFWCNPISGHNTLYWYLQNLGQGPELLIRYENEEAVDDSQLPKDRFSAERLKGVDSTLKIQPAELGDSAVYLCASSLWTALNTEAFFGQGTRLTVV.

This chain connects TRBV28 to TRBJ1-2; no clear D. The CDR3 extends over 17 amino acids. Trimming pared 7 bases from V and 0 bases from J, leaving 21 bases between. Germline-derived CDR1 and CDR2 are MDHEN and SYDVKM. The CDR3 region has the DNA TGTGCCAGCACTCCGCCGCCGGCAGACATCGCTAACTATGGCTACACCTTC. As protein: CASTPPPADIANYGYTF.

The chain couples TRBV9 to TRBJ1-4; a possible D gene is TRBD1 (5 bases). Germline CDR1 reads SGDLS; CDR2 reads YYNGEE. The V and J ends lost 4 bases and 7 bases respectively, with 14 bases between them. The CDR3 sequence is 14 residues long. The CDR3: CASSPRVTVEKLFF. The CDR3 DNA reads TGTGCCAGCAGCCCCAGGGTGACGGTTGAAAAACTGTTTTTT.

The chain recombines TRBV21-1 with TRBJ2-5; the D call in the table, TRBD2, was not verified against the DNA. TRBV21-1 is described as a pseudogene. CDR3 size: 14 residues. The CDR3 bases are TGTGCCAGCAGCAAAGAGGGAGGGACCGAGACCCAGTACTTC. This gives the protein CASSKEGGTETQYF.

As to this clone: The junction and the germline gene differ at one end; a read error may be behind it. V and J are TRBV5-1 and TRBJ2-7; 12 bases match TRBD2. From germline, CDR1 is SGHRS and CDR2 YFSETQ. This CDR3 is 15 amino acids long. In nucleotides, the CDR3 is TGCGCCAGCAGCTTGAGGACTAGCGGGAACTACGGGCAGTACTTC. This encodes CASSLRTSGNYGQYF.

This clone was counted between two and nine times. The CDR3 loop is CASSHLSSGNTIYF. DNA of the CDR3: TGTGCCAGTAGCCACCTGAGCTCTGGAAACACCATATATTTT. The chain carries TRBV19 and TRBJ1-3, with unresolved D. The CDR3 loop spans 14 amino acids. From germline, CDR1 is LNHDA and CDR2 SQIVND (reference sequence). The V end lost 6 bases, the J end lost 0 bases, and 9 bases lay between the germline ends.

The chain links TRBV27 to TRBJ2-7; a weak D match, TRBD2 (6 bases). Germline lookup yields CDR1 MNHEY and CDR2 SMNVEV (reference sequence). The CDR3 covers 14 residues. The V end was cut by 5 bases, the J end by 6 bases, with 17 bases between. DNA for the CDR3: TGTGCCAGCAGTAATAGCGGATACAGACCCGAGCAGTACTTC. It yields the protein CASSNSGYRPEQYF.

The chain recombines TRBV7-6 with TRBJ1-1, with D unclear. The CDR3 runs 13 residues. V gave up 9 bases and J gave up 4 bases, with 15 bases separating them. CDR1 SGHVS and CDR2 FNYEAQ come from the germline V gene. In nucleotides, the CDR3 is TGTGCCAGTCAGCCGGTAAGGCGCACTGAAGCTTTCTTT. Encoded protein: CASQPVRRTEAFF.

This clone was seen a single time. The chain combines TRBV11-1 with TRBJ2-5, with TRBD1 matching 7 bases. The CDR3 covers 14 residues. The germline CDR1 and CDR2 sequences are SGHAT and FQDESV (reference sequence). V lost 5 bases, J lost 4 bases, and 7 bases stayed unmatched. CDR3 nucleotides: TGTGCCAGCAGCATTCGACAGGGACGAGAGACCCAGTACTTC. Protein product: CASSIRQGRETQYF.

V and J are TRBV4-3 and TRBJ1-1; a possible D gene is TRBD1 (6 bases). Germline V gene sequence: CDR1 LGHNA, CDR2 YSLEER. The CDR3 spans 16 residues. V lost 1 base and J lost 0, with 12 bases in between. CDR3: CASSQGWTAMNTEAFF. Here the CDR3 DNA reads TGCGCCAGCAGCCAAGGTTGGACAGCGATGAACACTGAAGCTTTCTTT.

The V gene is TRBV5-5, the J gene TRBJ2-7; possibly TRBD1 for D (6 bases). Germline loops: CDR1 SGHKS, CDR2 YYEKEE (reference sequence). V was clipped by 3 bases and J by 1 base, with 17 bases between them. The CDR3 is made up of 16 amino acids. The CDR3, as DNA: TGTGCCAGCAGCTCCCTACAGGGCAGTTCGTCCTACGAGCAGTACTTC. This encodes CASSSLQGSSSYEQYF.

The chain recombines TRBV15 with TRBJ1-5; no clear D. Trimming left V 0 bases short and J 7 bases short, with 4 bases between. CDR1 and CDR2 (germline): LNHNV, YYDKDF (reference sequence). The CDR3 loop spans 12 amino acids. CDR3 sequence reads: CATSRDSQPQHF. Here the CDR3 DNA reads TGTGCCACCAGCAGAGATTCCCAGCCCCAGCATTTT.

The chain joins TRBV4-1 to TRBJ1-1, with D possibly matching TRBD1 (5 bases). V was cut by 0 bases and J by 4 bases, with 15 bases left in between. This CDR3 is built from 16 residues. Germline CDR1 reads MGHRA; CDR2 reads YSYEKL. This CDR3 is CASSQDGYRQGTEAFF. The CDR3 DNA reads as TGCGCCAGCAGCCAAGATGGTTACAGGCAGGGCACTGAAGCTTTCTTT.

J is TRBJ2-3 and V is TRBV5-1; 8 positions match TRBD2. CDR3 length: 16 residues. Unmatched junction bases numbered 5, after V lost 0 bases and J lost 2 bases. Germline loops: CDR1 SGHRS, CDR2 YFSETQ. The CDR3 loop is CASSLGSGDLTDTQYF. In DNA form, the CDR3 reads TGCGCCAGCAGCTTGGGTAGCGGGGACCTCACAGATACGCAGTATTTT.